This entry features one TCR beta chain sequence. Original processing methods: Reference gene primer amplification gave nucleated cell count estimates. Produced via immunoSEQ multiplex PCR; TCRdb's table is partial and in-frame only. Clone size and V and J calls were adopted from that table, with D and trimming inferred from the DNA. The sample contains roughly 220,000 clones, approximately 84% of which appear only once. This sample was included in a study of blood T cell repertoires in COVID-19. As for the study in general: Sites in the United States, Italy and Spain provided acute and convalescent COVID-19 samples. Sample material is recorded as cDNA or gDNA derived from T cells, B-cell-depleted T cells, or PBMCs.

J lost 6 bases, V lost 4 bases, and 4 bases had no gene match. The germline V gene has CDR1 SQVTM and CDR2 ANQGSEA. The CDR3 consists of 12 residues. The chain recombines TRBV29-1 with TRBJ2-3; 7 nucleotides match TRBD2. The clonotype comes from a man aged 40-55 years who had recovered from COVID-19. The source material was PBMCs or T cells enriched from blood (not recorded which). In DNA, the CDR3 is TGCAGCGTTGGTACTAGCGAGGATACGCAGTATTTT. Translating gives CSVGTSEDTQYF.